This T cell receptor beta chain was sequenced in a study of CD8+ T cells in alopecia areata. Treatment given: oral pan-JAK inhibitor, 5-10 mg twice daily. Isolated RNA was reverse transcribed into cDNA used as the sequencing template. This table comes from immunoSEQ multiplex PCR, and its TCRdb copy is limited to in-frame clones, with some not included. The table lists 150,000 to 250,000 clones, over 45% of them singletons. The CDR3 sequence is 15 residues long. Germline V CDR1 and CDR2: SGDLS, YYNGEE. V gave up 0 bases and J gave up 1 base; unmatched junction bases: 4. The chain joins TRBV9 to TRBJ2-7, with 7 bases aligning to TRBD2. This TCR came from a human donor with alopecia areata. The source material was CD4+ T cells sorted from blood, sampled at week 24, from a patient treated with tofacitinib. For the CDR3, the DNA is TGTGCCAGCAGCGTAGGGAGCGGGGCGTCCTACGAGCAGTACTTC. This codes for CASSVGSGASYEQYF.